The sequence of this T cell receptor beta chain was determined in a study of cytomegalovirus exposure and HLA in healthy donors. CDR1 is MNHEY and CDR2 is SMNVEV in the germline V gene (reference sequence). The V gene end was trimmed by 4 bases and the J gene end by 2 bases; junction bases not matched to a gene: 3. The CDR3 runs 16 residues. PCR was performed using 60 Vbeta and 13 Jbeta primers. Method: immunoSEQ multiplex PCR; TCRdb's copy keeps in-frame clones and lacks some. The top ten clones hold around 2.9% of a sample with some 200,000 clones, around 80% of them seen once. The clonotype originates from a woman aged 55-70 years in good health and CMV-seropositive. V is TRBV27 and J is TRBJ2-3; 13 bases are a match to TRBD2. Sequencing used PBMCs. CDR3 nucleotide sequence: TGTGCCAGCAGTTCGGGACTAGCGGGGTACACAGATACGCAGTATTTT. It specifies CASSSGLAGYTDTQYF.